This T cell receptor beta chain was identified during a study of human T cells and chemical hapten exposure. Whole-study findings and limits: High-frequency TCRs, those above 1 in 1000, stayed the same after DPC sensitization.

During construction of the library, unique molecular identifiers were attached to individual cDNA molecules for quantitative, reproducible TCR counting. TCRdb called the RACE reads again in MiXCR, with one record for every CDR3 protein. The sample consists of roughly 100,000 distinct CDR3 sequences, around 10% of them appearing once. The V and J ends lost 6 bases and 0 bases respectively, with 4 bases between them. The CDR3 length is 12 residues. Germline CDR1 reads MNHEY; CDR2 reads SVGAGI. Time point here: pre-sensitization, week 0. Treatment of the sample: therapeutic diphenylcyclopropenone sensitization with weekly scalp DPC. Alopecia patients deemed DPC-suitable, aged 18 to 70, excluding pregnancy. The table lists this clonotype with many counts. Its antigen remains unidentified.

Here the sequenced sample was whole blood, taken in connection with sensitization to the hapten diphenylcyclopropenone (DPC). This receptor was identified in a woman between 40 and 50 years old with alopecia areata. Some clones in this sample may be carry-over from other donors' samples. The J gene is TRBJ2-3, the V gene TRBV6-5; D is unclear. In DNA form, the CDR3 reads TGTGCCAGCAGACATAGCACAGATACGCAGTATTTT. It specifies CASRHSTDTQYF.